Presented here are 9 T cell receptor beta chains from one specimen sequenced in a study of tumor T cells in aggressive B-cell lymphoma. Here immunoSEQ multiplex PCR was the method, and the copy in TCRdb shows in-frame clones only, minus some. The top ten hold about 7% of the sample, which has around 5,800 clones, about 68% seen once. The sample comprised tumor tissue. The receptor source for this set is an adult with diffuse large B cell lymphoma.

This clone was found a few times. This sample includes further DNA sequences coding for the same CDR3. The V gene is TRBV2, the J gene TRBJ2-2, with TRBD2 identical over 10 bases. The CDR3 has 16 amino acids. Per the germline V gene, CDR1 is SNHLY and CDR2 is FYNNEI. V was clipped by 3 bases and J by 9 bases; unmatched bases: 10. For the CDR3, the DNA is TGTGCCAGCAGTGAGGGACTAGCGACAACCCGACGGGAGCTGTTTTTT. This codes for CASSEGLATTRRELFF.

The genes are TRBV12-2 and TRBJ2-7; the table's D call TRBD2 went unverified against the DNA. TRBV12-2 constitutes a pseudogene. The CDR3 runs to 15 residues. In nucleotides, the CDR3 is TGTGCAAGTCGCGCCCGACTAGCGGGGCGCTACGAGCAGTACTTC. Residues: CASRARLAGRYEQYF.

A single count supports this clone. This chain uses TRBV2 with TRBJ1-1; TRBD1 matches 7 bases. Germline CDR1 reads SNHLY; CDR2 reads FYNNEI. CDR3 size: 15 residues. The junction had 8 bases not matched to a gene; V was cut back by 6 bases and J by 1 base. Here the CDR3 DNA reads TGTGCCAGCAGGCTAAGACAGGGCTCGAACACTGAAGCTTTCTTT. Its translation is CASRLRQGSNTEAFF. The full variable domain, in which reference TRBV2 and TRBJ1-1 provide the parts outside the CDR3, is EPEVTQTPSHQVTQMGQEVILRCVPISNHLYFYWYRQILGQKVEFLVSFYNNEISEKSEIFDDQFSVERPDGSNFTLKIRSTKLEDSAMYFCASRLRQGSNTEAFFGQGTRLTVV.

V is TRBV29-1 and J is TRBJ2-2; TRBD2 matches 11 bases. The CDR3 runs 15 residues. Per the germline V gene, CDR1 is SQVTM and CDR2 is ANQGSEA. CDR3 coding DNA: TGCAACGGATGGGGGACTAGCGGAAACACCGGGGAGCTGTTTTTT. Its protein is CNGWGTSGNTGELFF.

The chain employs TRBV19 and TRBJ1-3, with D hard to call. Per germline, CDR1 LNHDA and CDR2 SQIVND (reference sequence). The CDR3 spans 14 residues. Trimming pared 7 bases from V and 4 bases from J, leaving 14 bases between. The CDR3 nucleotides read TGTGCCAGTACCATAGGCGGAAGAGGAAACACCATATATTTT. Protein: CASTIGGRGNTIYF.

This CDR3 is CASSFNVAGPNTGELFF. The CDR3 region has the DNA TGTGCCAGCAGCTTCAACGTTGCGGGGCCGAACACCGGGGAGCTGTTTTTT. V gene TRBV11-3 combines with J gene TRBJ2-2; possibly TRBD2 for D (6 bases). Deletions cut 3 bases from V and 0 bases from J, with 14 bases between. The germline gives CDR1 SGHNT, CDR2 YENEEA. CDR3 size: 17 residues.

This chain joins TRBV7-9 and TRBJ1-1, with 9 bases aligning to TRBD1. V shed 8 bases, J shed 8 bases, and the junction held 12 bases outside the gene matches. The CDR3 is 14 amino acids. Germline CDR1 is SEHNR and CDR2 is FQNEAQ (reference sequence). The CDR3, as DNA: TGTGCCAGCCGTTCAGGGGGACAGGGATTAGAAGCTTTCTTT. This codes for CASRSGGQGLEAFF.

This chain joins TRBV6-6 and TRBJ2-7, with 8 bases lining up with TRBD1. Germline V lookup: CDR1 MNHNY, CDR2 SVGAGI (reference sequence). This CDR3 is 13 amino acids long. V shed 4 bases and J 3 bases; nucleotides not matched to a gene: 2. The CDR3 loop is CASSSTGDYEQYF. CDR3 nucleotides: TGTGCCAGCAGTTCGACAGGGGACTACGAGCAGTACTTC.

The V call is TRBV13, the J call TRBJ1-5; the match to TRBD1 covers 9 bases. With V trimmed by 5 bases and J by 6 bases, 5 bases remained unmatched. CDR3 length: 14 amino acids. Germline CDR1 is PRHDT and CDR2 is FYEKMQ (reference sequence). Here the CDR3 DNA reads TGTGCCAGCAGCCACAGGGGGCTTGGTCAGCCCCAGCATTTT. Amino acids: CASSHRGLGQPQHF. Complete variable domain (other parts from reference TRBV13 and TRBJ1-5): AAGVIQSPRHLIKEKRETATLKCYPIPRHDTVYWYQQGPGQDPQFLISFYEKMQSDKGSIPDRFSAQQFSDYHSELNMSSLELGDSALYFCASSHRGLGQPQHFGDGTRLSIL.